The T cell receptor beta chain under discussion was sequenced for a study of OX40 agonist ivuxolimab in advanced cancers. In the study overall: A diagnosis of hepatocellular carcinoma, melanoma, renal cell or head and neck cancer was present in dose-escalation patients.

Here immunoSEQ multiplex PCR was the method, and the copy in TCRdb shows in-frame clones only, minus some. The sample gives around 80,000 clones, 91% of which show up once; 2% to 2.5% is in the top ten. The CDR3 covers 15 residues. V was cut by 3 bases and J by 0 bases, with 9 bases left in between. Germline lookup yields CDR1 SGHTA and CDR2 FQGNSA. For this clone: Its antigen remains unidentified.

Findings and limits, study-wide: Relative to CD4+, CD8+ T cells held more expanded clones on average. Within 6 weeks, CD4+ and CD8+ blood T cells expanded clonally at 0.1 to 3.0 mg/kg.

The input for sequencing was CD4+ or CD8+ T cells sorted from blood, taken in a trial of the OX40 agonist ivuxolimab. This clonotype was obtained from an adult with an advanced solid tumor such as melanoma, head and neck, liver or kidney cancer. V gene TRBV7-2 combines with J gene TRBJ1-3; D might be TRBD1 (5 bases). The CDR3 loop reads CASSLWGNSGNTIYF. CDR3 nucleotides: TGTGCCAGCAGCTTGTGGGGCAACTCTGGAAACACCATATATTTT.